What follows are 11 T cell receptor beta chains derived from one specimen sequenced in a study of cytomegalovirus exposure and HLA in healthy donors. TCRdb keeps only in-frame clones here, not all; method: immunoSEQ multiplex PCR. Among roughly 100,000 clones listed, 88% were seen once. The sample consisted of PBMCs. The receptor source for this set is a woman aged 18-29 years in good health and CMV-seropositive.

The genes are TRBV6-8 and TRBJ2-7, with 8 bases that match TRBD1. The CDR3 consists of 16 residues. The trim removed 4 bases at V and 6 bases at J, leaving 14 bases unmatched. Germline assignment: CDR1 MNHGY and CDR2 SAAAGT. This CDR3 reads CASSLCRGRIPGEQYV. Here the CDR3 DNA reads TGTGCCAGCAGTTTATGCAGGGGGCGCATCCCGGGCGAGCAGTACGTC.

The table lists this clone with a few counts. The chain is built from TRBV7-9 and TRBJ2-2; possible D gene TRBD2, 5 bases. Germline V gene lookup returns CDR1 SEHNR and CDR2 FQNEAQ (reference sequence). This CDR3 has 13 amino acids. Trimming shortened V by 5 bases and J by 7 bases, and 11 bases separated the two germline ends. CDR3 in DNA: TGTGCCAGCAGCGCCGTACGGGACGGGGAGCTGTTTTTT. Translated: CASSAVRDGELFF.

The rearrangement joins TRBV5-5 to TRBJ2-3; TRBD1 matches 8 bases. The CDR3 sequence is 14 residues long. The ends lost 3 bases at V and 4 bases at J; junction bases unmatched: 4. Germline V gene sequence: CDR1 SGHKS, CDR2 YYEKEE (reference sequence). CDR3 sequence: CASSYRGDADTQYF. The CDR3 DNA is TGTGCCAGCAGCTACAGGGGGGACGCAGATACGCAGTATTTT.

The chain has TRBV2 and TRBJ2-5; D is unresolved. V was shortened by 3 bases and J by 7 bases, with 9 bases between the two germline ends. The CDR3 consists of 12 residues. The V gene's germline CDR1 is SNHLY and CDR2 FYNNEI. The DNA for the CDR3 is TGTGCCAGCAGTGACGGTTCCGGGACCCAGTACTTC. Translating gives CASSDGSGTQYF.

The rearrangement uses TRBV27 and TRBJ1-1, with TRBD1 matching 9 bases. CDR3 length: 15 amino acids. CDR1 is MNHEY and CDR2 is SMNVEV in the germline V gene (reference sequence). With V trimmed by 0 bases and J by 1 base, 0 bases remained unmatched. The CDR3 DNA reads TGTGCCAGCAGTTTATCGACAGGGGGGAACACTGAAGCTTTCTTT. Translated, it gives CASSLSTGGNTEAFF.

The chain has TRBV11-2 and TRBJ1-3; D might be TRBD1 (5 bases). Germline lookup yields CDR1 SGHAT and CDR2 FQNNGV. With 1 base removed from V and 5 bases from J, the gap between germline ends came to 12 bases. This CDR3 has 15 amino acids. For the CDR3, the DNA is TGTGCCAGCAGCTTAGCGGCGGGGGTGAGAAACACCATATATTTT. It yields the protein CASSLAAGVRNTIYF.

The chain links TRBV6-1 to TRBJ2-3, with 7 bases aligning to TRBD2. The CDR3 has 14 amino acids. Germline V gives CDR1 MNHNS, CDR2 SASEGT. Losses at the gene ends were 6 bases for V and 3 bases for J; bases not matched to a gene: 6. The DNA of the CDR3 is TGTGCCAGCAGAACGGGGGGAGATACAGATACGCAGTATTTT. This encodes CASRTGGDTDTQYF.

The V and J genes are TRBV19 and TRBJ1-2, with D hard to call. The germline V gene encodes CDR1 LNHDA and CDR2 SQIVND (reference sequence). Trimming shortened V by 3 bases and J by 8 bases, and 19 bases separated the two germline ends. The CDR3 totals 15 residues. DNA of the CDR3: TGTGCCAGTAGTATGTTTGAGAGGGTTCGAGGCGGCTACACCTTC. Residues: CASSMFERVRGGYTF.

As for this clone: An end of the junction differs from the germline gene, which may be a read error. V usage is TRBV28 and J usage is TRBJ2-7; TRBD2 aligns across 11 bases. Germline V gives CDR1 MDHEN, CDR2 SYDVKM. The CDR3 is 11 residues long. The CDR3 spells CASGASGGNHF. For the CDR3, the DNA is TGTGCCAGCGGGGCTAGCGGGGGGAACCACTTC.

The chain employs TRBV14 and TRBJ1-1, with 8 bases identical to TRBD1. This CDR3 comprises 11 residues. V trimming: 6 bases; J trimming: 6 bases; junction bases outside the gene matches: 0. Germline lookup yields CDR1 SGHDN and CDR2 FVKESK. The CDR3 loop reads CASRQGAEAFF. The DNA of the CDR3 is TGTGCCAGCAGACAGGGGGCTGAAGCTTTCTTT.

CDR3 DNA sequence: TGTGCCAGCAGCCTGAACGGGGGAGGTGGCTACACCTTC. It encodes CASSLNGGGGYTF. The chain recombines TRBV11-3 with TRBJ1-2; maybe TRBD1 (5 bases). The CDR3 totals 13 residues. In germline, CDR1 is SGHNT, CDR2 YENEEA. V was pared by 5 bases and J by 7 bases, with 14 bases between.